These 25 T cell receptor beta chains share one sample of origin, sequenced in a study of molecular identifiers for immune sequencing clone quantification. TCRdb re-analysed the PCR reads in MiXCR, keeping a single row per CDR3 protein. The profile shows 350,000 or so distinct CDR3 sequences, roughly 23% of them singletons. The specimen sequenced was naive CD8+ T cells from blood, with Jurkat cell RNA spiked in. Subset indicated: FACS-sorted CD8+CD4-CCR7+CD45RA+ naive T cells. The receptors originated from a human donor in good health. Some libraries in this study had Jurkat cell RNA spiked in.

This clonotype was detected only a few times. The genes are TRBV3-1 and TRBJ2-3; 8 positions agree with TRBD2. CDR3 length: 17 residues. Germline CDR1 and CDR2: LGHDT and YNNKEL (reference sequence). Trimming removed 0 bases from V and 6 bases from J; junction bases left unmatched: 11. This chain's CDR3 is CASSQDGTSGPHDTQYF. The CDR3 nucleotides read TGTGCCAGCAGCCAAGACGGAACTAGCGGCCCTCACGATACGCAGTATTTT.

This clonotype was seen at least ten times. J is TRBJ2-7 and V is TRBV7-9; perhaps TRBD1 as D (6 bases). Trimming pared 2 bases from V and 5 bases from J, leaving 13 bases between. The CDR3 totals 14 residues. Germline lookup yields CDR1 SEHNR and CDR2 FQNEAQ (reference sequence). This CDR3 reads CASSLLAGDHEQYF. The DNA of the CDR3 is TGTGCCAGCAGCTTATTGGCAGGGGACCACGAGCAGTACTTC.

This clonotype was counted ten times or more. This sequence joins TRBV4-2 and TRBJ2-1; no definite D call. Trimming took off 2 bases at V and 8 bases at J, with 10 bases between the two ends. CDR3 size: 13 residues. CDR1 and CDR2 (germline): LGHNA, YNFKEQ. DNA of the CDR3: TGTGCCAGCAGCCAATTGCTAGGAGATGAGCAGTTCTTC. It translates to CASSQLLGDEQFF.

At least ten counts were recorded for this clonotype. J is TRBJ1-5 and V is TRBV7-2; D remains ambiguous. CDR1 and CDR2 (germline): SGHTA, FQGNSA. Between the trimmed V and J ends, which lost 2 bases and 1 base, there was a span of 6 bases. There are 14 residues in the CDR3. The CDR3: CASSLFPSNQPQHF. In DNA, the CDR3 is TGTGCCAGCAGCTTATTTCCAAGCAATCAGCCCCAGCATTTT.

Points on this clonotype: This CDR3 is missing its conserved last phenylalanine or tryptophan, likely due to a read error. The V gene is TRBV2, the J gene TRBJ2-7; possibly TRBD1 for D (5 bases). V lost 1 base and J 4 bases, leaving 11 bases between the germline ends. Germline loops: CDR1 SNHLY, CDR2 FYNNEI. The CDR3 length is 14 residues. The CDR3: CASSEEGSTYEQYL. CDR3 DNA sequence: TGTGCCAGCAGTGAAGAGGGGTCCACGTACGAGCAGTACTTA.

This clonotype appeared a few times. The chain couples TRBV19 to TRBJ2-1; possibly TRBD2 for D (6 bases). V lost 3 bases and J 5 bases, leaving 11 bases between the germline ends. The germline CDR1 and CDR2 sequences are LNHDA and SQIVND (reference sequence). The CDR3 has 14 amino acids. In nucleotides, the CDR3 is TGTGCCAGTAGTATCTTGGGAGGTGACAATGAGCAGTTCTTC. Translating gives CASSILGGDNEQFF.

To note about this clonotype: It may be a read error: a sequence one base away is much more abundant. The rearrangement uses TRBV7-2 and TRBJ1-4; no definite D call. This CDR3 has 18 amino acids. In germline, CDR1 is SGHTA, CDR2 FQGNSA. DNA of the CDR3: TGTGCCAGCAGCCAACTTCCGGCCCCAGTAGCAACTAATGAAAAACTGTCTTTT. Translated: CASSQLPAPVATNEKLSF.

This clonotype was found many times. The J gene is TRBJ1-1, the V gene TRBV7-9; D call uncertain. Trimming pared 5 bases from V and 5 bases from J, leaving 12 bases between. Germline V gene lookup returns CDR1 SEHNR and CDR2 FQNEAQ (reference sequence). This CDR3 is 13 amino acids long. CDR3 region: CASSELHGTEAFF. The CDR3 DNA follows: TGTGCCAGCAGCGAACTGCACGGTACTGAAGCTTTCTTT.

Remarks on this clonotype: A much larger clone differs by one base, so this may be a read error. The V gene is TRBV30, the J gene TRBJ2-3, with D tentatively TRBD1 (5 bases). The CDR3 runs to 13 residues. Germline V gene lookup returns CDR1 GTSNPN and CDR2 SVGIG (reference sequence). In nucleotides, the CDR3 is TGTGCCTGGAGTGCAGGGAACACAGATACGCTGTATTTT. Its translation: CAWSAGNTDTLYF. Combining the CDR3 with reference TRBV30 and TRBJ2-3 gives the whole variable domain SQTIHQWPATLVQPVGSPLSLECTVEGTSNPNLYWYRQAAGRGLQLLFYSVGIGQISSEVPQNLSASRPQDRQFILSSKKLLLSDSGFYLCAWSAGNTDTLYFGPGTRLTVL.

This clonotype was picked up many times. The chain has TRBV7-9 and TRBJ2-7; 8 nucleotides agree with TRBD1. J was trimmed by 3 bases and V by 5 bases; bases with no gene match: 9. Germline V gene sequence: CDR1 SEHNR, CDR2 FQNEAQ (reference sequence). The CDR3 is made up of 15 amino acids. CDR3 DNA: TGTGCCAGCAGCCCGGGGGACAGGAGACACTACGAGCAGTACTTC. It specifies CASSPGDRRHYEQYF.

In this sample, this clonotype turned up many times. The CDR3 is CASSESTGGMGEKLFF. As DNA, the CDR3 is TGCGCCAGCAGTGAGTCGACGGGGGGAATGGGAGAAAAACTGTTTTTT. The chain uses TRBV10-2 and TRBJ1-4; tentative D call: TRBD1 (5 bases). Trimming pared 0 bases from V and 8 bases from J, leaving 16 bases between. CDR1 and CDR2 (germline): WSHSY, SAAADI. This CDR3 region has 16 residues.

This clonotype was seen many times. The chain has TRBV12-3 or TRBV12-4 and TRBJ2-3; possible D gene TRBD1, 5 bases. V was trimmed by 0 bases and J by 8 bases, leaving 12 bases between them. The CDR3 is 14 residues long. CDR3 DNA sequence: TGTGCCAGCAGTTTAGCCGAGGTTAGGGGTACGCAGTATTTT. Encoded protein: CASSLAEVRGTQYF.

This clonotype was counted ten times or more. The CDR3 DNA is TGTGCCACCAGTGACCCCGGACTCTTGAACACCGGGGAGCTGTTTTTT. Its protein is CATSDPGLLNTGELFF. V is TRBV24-1 and J is TRBJ2-2; a possible D gene is TRBD2 (5 bases). Germline V CDR1 and CDR2: KGHDR, SFDVKD. The length of the CDR3 is 16 residues. With 4 bases removed from V and 1 base from J, the gap between germline ends came to 12 bases.

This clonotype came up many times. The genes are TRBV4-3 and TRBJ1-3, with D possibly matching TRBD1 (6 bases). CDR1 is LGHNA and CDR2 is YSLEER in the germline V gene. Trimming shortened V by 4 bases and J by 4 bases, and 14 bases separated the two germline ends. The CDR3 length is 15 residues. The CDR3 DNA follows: TGCGCCAGCAGCCCGTCCGGGGGGCCGGGAAACACCATATATTTT. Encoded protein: CASSPSGGPGNTIYF.

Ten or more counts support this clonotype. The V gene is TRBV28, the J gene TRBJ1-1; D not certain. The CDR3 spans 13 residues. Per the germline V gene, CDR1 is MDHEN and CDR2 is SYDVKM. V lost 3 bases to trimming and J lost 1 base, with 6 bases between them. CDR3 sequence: CASSFVKNTEAFF. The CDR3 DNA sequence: TGTGCCAGCAGTTTCGTCAAGAACACTGAAGCTTTCTTT. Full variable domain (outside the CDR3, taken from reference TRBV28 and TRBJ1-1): DVKVTQSSRYLVKRTGEKVFLECVQDMDHENMFWYRQDPGLGLRLIYFSYDVKMKEKGDIPEGYSVSREKKERFSLILESASTNQTSMYLCASSFVKNTEAFFGQGTRLTVV.

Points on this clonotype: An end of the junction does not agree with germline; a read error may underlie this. CDR3 sequence reads: CASSGVKRESTGEAQYF. The CDR3 bases are TGTGCCAGCAGTGGGGTAAAGCGGGAGTCGACCGGAGAGGCCCAGTACTTC. This rearrangement joins TRBV25-1 to TRBJ2-5; 8 bases are a match to TRBD2. Germline CDR1 reads MGHDK; CDR2 reads SYGVNS. The CDR3 totals 17 residues.

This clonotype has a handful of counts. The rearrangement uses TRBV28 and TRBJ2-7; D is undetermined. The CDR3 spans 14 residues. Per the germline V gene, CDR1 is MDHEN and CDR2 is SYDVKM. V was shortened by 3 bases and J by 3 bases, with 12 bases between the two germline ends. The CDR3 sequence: CASSFRPDDYEQYF. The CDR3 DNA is TGTGCCAGCAGTTTTCGACCAGATGACTACGAGCAGTACTTC.

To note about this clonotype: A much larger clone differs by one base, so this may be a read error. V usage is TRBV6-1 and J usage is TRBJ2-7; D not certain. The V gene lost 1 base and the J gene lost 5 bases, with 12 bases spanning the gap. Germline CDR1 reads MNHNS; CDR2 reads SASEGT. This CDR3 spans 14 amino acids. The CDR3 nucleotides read TGTGCCAGCAGTGAAGTAGGATCGTCCCACGAGCAGTACTTC. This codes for CASSEVGSSHEQYF.

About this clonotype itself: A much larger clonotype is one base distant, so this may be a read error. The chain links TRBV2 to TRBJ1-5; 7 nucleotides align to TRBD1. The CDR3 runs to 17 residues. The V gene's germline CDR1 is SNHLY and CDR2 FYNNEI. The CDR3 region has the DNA TGTGCCAGCAGTGAAGCAGGTTACAGGGGTCAGAATCAGGCCCAGCATTTT. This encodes CASSEAGYRGQNQAQHF.

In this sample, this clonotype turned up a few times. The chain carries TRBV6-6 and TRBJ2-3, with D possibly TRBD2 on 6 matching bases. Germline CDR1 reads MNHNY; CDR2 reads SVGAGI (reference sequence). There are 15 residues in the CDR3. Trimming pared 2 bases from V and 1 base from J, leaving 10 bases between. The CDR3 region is CASSYPPGGTDTQYF. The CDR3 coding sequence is TGTGCCAGCAGTTACCCCCCGGGGGGCACAGATACGCAGTATTTT.

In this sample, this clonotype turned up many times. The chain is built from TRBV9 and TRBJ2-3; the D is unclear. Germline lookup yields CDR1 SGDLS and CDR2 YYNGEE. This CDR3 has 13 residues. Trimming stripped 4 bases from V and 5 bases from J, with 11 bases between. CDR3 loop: CASSPPFEDTQYF. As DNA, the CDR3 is TGTGCCAGCAGCCCACCTTTTGAAGATACGCAGTATTTT.

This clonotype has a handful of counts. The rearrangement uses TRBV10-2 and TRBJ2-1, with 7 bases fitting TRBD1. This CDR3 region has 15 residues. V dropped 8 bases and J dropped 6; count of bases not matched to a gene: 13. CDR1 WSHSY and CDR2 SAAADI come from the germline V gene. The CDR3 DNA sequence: TGCGCCAGCTCCCTAGGGACAGTAAACATCAATGAGCAGTTCTTC. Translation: CASSLGTVNINEQFF.

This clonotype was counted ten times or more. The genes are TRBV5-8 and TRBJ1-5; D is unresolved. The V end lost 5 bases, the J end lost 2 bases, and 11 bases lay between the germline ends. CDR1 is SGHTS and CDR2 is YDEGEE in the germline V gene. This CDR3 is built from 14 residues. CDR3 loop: CASRWTVGNQPQHF. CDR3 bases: TGTGCCAGCAGGTGGACGGTAGGCAATCAGCCCCAGCATTTT.

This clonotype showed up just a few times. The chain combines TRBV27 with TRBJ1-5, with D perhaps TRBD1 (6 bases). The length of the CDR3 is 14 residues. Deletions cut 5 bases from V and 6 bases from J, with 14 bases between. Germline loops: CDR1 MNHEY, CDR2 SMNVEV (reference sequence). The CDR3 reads CASSPQGTGQPQHF. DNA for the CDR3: TGTGCCAGCAGTCCTCAGGGGACGGGTCAGCCCCAGCATTTT.

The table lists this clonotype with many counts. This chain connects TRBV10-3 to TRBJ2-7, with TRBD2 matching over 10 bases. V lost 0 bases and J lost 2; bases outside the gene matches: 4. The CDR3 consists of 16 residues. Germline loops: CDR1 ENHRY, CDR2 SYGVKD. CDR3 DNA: TGTGCCATCAGTGAGTCGGCTAGCGGGAGTACCTACGAGCAGTACTTC. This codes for CAISESASGSTYEQYF.